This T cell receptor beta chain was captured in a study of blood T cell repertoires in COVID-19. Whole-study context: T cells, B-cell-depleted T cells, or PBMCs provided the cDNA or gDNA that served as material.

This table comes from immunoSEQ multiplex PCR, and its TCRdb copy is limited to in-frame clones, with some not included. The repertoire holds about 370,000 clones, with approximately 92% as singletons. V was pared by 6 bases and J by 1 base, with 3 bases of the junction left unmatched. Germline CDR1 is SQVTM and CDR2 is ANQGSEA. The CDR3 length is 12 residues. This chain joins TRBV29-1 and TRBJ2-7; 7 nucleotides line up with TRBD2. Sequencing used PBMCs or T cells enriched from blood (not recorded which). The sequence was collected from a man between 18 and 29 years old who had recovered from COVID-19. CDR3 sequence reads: CSVSSGSYEQYF. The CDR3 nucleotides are TGCAGCGTAAGTAGCGGGTCCTACGAGCAGTACTTC.